This entry concerns a single T cell receptor (beta chain). The sample is drawn from a study of blood T cell repertoires in COVID-19. Looking at the study overall: Sites in the United States, Italy and Spain provided acute and convalescent COVID-19 samples. PBMCs, B-cell-depleted T cells, or T cells provided the cDNA or gDNA that made up the material.

The V and J ends lost 6 bases and 7 bases, in that order; junction bases with no gene match: 4. The CDR3 spans 13 residues. The germline CDR1 and CDR2 sequences are MGHDK and SYGVNS. Original processing methods: Amplification of reference gene primers provided the estimated nucleated cell counts. The assay was immunoSEQ multiplex PCR, and TCRdb's table has in-frame clones only and misses some. The D gene and trimming were derived from the DNA, and the V and J assignments and clone size from that table. The sample shows 200,000 or so clones, approximately 90% of them seen only once. The chain has TRBV25-1 and TRBJ1-4; 8 nucleotides match TRBD1. The sequencing sample was made of peripheral blood. The sequence derives from a woman in her forties who had recovered from COVID-19. This chain's CDR3 is CASSPTGVEKLFF. CDR3 DNA sequence: TGTGCCAGCAGCCCGACAGGGGTTGAAAAACTGTTTTTT.